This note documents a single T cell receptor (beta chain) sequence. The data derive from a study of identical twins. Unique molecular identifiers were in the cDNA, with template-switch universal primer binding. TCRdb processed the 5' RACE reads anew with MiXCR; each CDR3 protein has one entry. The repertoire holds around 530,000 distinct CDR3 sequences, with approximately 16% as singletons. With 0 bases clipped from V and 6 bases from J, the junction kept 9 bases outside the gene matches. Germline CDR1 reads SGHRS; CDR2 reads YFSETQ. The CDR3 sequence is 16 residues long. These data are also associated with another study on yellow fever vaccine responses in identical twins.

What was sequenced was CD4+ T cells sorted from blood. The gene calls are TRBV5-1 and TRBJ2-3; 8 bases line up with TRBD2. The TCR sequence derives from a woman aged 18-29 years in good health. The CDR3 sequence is CASSLGPPGGGDTQYF. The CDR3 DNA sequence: TGCGCCAGCAGCTTGGGGCCACCCGGGGGGGGTGATACGCAGTATTTT.